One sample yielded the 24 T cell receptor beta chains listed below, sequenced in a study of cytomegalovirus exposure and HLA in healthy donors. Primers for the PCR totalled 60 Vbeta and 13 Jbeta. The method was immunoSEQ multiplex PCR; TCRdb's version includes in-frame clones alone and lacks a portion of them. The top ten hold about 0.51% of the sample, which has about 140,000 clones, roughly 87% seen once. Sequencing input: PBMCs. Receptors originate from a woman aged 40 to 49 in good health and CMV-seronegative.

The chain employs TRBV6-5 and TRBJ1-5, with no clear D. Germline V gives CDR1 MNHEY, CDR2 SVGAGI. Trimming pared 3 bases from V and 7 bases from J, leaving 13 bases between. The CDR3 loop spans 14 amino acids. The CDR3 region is CASSYGILGQPQHF. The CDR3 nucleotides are TGTGCCAGCAGTTATGGGATACTAGGGCAGCCCCAGCATTTT.

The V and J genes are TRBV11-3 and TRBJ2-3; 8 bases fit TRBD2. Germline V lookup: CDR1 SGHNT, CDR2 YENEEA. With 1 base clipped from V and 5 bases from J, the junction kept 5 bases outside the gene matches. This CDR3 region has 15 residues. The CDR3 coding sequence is TGTGCCAGCAGCTTAGTTGCGGGAGGTGGAGATACGCAGTATTTT. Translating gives CASSLVAGGGDTQYF.

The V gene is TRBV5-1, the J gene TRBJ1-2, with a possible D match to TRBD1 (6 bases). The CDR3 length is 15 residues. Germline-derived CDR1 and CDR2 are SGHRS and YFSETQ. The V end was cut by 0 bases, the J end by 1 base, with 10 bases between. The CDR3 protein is CASSLGQVYNYGYTF. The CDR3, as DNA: TGCGCCAGCAGCTTGGGACAGGTGTATAACTATGGCTACACCTTC. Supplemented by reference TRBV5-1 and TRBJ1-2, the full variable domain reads KAGVTQTPRYLIKTRGQQVTLSCSPISGHRSVSWYQQTPGQGLQFLFEYFSETQRNKGNFPGRFSGRQFSNSRSEMNVSTLELGDSALYLCASSLGQVYNYGYTFGSGTRLTVV.

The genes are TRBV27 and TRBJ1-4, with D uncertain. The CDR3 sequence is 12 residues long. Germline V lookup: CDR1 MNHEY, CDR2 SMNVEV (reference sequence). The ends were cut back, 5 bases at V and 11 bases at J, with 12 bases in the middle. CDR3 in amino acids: CASSAPIGKLFF. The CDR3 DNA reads TGTGCCAGCAGTGCTCCTATCGGGAAACTGTTTTTT. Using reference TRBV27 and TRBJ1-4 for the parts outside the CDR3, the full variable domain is EAQVTQNPRYLITVTGKKLTVTCSQNMNHEYMSWYRQDPGLGLRQIYYSMNVEVTDKGDVPEGYKVSRKEKRNFPLILESPSPNQTSLYFCASSAPIGKLFFGSGTQLSVL.

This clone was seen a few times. CDR3 DNA sequence: TGTGCCAGCGGCCAGGGGGCCAACCAGCCCCAGCATTTT. Protein sequence: CASGQGANQPQHF. The chain joins TRBV7-9 to TRBJ1-5; 8 bases agree with TRBD1. The ends lost 8 bases at V and 7 bases at J; junction bases unmatched: 7. This CDR3 is 13 amino acids long. The V gene's germline CDR1 is SEHNR and CDR2 FQNEAQ (reference sequence). The whole variable domain, filled in from reference TRBV7-9 and TRBJ1-5, reads DTGVSQNPRHKITKRGQNVTFRCDPISEHNRLYWYRQTLGQGPEFLTYFQNEAQLEKSRLLSDRFSAERPKGSFSTLEIQRTEQGDSAMYLCASGQGANQPQHFGDGTRLSIL.

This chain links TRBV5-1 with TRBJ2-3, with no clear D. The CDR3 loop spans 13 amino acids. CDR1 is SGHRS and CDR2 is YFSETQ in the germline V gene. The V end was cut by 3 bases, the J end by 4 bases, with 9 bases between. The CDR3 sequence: CASSSLPADTQYF. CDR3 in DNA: TGCGCCAGCAGCTCTCTGCCGGCAGATACGCAGTATTTT.

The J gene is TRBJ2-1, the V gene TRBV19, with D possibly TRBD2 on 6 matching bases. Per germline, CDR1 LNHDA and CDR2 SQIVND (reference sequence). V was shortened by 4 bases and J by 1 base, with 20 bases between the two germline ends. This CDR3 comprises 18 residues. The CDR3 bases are TGTGCCAGTAGTAGGGCCCCCCTTGGGAGGCGGTCCTACAATGAGCAGTTCTTC. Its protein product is CASSRAPLGRRSYNEQFF.

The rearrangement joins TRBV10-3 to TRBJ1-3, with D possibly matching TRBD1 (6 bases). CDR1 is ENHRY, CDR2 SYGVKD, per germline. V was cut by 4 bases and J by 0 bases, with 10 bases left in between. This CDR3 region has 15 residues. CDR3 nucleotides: TGTGCCATCAGTGCCGGGACATTCTCTGGAAACACCATATATTTT. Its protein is CAISAGTFSGNTIYF.

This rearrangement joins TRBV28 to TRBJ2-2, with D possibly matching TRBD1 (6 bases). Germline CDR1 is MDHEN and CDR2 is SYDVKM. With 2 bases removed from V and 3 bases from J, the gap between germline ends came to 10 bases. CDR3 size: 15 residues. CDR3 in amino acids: CASSLTGIYTGELFF. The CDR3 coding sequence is TGTGCCAGCAGTTTAACAGGGATTTACACCGGGGAGCTGTTTTTT.

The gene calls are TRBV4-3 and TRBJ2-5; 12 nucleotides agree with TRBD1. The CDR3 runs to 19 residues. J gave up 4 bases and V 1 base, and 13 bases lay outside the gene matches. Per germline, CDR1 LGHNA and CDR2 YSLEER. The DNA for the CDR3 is TGCGCCAGCAGCCAAGGAGGAATTAGGGGACAGGGGGCACCAGAGACCCAGTACTTC. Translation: CASSQGGIRGQGAPETQYF.

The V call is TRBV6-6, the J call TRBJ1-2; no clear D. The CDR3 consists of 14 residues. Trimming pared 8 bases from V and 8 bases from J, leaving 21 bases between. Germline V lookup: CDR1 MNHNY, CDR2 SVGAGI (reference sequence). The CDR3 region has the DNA TGTGCCAGCCGACCCCGAGGGAGTTCTGAAGGCTACACCTTC. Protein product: CASRPRGSSEGYTF.

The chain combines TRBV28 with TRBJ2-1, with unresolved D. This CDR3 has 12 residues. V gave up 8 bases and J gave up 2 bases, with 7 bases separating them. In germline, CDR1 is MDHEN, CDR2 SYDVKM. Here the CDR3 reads CASRNTYNEQFF. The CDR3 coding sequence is TGTGCCAGCCGAAACACCTACAATGAGCAGTTCTTC.

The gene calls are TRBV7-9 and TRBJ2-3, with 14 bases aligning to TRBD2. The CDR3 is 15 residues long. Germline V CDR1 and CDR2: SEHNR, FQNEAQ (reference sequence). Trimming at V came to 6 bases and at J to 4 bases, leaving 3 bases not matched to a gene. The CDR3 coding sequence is TGTGCCAGCAGGGCGGGACTAGCGGGGGCAGATACGCAGTATTTT. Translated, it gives CASRAGLAGADTQYF.

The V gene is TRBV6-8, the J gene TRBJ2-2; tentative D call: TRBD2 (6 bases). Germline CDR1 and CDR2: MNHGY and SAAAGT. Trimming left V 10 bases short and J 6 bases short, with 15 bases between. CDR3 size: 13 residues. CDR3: CATPGGSPGELFF. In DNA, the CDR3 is TGTGCCACCCCCGGGGGAAGCCCCGGGGAGCTGTTTTTT.

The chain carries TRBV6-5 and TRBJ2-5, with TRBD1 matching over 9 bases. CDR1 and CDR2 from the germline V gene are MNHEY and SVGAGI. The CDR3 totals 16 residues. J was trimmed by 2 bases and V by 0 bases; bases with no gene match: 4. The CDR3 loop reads CASSYSVTGGQETQYF. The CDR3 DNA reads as TGTGCCAGCAGTTACTCGGTGACAGGGGGACAAGAGACCCAGTACTTC.

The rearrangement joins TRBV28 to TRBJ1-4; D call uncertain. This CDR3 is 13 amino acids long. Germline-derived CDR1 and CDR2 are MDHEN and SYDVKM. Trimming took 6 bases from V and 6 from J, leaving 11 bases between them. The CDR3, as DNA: TGTGCCAGCAGCCATAGGAGGGATGAAAAACTGTTTTTT. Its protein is CASSHRRDEKLFF.

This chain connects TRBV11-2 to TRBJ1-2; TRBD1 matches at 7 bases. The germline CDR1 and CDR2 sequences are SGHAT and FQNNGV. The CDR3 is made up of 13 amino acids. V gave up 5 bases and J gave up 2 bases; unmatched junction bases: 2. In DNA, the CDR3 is TGTGCCAGCAGCGGGGACAGAAACTATGGCTACACCTTC. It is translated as CASSGDRNYGYTF.

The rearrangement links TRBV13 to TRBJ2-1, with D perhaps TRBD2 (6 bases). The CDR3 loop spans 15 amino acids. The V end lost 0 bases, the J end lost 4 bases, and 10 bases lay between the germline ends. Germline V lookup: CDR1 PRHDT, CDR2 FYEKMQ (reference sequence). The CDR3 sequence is CASSLGGRSYNEQFF. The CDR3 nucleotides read TGTGCCAGCAGCTTAGGCGGGAGATCTTACAATGAGCAGTTCTTC.

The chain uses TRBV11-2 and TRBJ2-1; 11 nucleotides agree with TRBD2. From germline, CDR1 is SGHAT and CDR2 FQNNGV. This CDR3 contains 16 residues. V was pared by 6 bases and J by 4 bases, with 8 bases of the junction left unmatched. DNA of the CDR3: TGTGCCAGCAGGCCTCTAGCGGGAGGTGGATACAATGAGCAGTTCTTC. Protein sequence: CASRPLAGGGYNEQFF. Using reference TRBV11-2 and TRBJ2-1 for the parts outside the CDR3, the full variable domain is EAGVAQSPRYKIIEKRQSVAFWCNPISGHATLYWYQQILGQGPKLLIQFQNNGVVDDSQLPKDRFSAERLKGVDSTLKIQPAKLEDSAVYLCASRPLAGGGYNEQFFGPGTRLTVL.

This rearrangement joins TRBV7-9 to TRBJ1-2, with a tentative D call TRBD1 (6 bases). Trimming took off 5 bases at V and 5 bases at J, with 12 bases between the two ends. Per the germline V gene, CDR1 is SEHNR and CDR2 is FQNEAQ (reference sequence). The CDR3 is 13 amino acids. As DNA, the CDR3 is TGTGCCAGCAGCCAACAGGGAGGGTATGGCTACACCTTC. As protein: CASSQQGGYGYTF.

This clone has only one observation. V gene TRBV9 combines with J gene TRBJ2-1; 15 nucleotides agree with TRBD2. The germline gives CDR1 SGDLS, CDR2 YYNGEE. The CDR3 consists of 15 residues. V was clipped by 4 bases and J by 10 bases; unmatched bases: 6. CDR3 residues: CASSWTSGREGEQFF. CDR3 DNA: TGTGCCAGCAGCTGGACTAGCGGGAGGGAGGGGGAGCAGTTCTTC. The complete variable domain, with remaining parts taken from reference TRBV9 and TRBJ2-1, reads DSGVTQTPKHLITATGQRVTLRCSPRSGDLSVYWYQQSLDQGLQFLIQYYNGEERAKGNILERFSAQQFPDLHSELNLSSLELGDSALYFCASSWTSGREGEQFFGPGTRLTVL.

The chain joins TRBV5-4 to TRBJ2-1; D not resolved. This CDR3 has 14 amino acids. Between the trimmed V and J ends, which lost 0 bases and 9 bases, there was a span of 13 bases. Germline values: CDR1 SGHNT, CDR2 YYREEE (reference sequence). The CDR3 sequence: CASSLGGAPREQFF. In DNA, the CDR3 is TGTGCCAGCAGCTTGGGAGGTGCGCCACGTGAGCAGTTCTTC.

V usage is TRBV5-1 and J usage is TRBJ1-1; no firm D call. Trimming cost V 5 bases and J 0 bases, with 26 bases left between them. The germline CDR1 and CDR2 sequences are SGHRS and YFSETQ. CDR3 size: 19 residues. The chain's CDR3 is CASRTSTSDLNYMNTEAFF. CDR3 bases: TGCGCCAGCAGAACATCCACCAGCGACCTTAACTACATGAACACTGAAGCTTTCTTT.

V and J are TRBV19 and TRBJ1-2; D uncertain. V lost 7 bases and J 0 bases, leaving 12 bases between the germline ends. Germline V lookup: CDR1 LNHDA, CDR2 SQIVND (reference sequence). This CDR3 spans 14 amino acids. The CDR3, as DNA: TGTGCCAGTAAACGATACGGTCCTAACTATGGCTACACCTTC. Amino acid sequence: CASKRYGPNYGYTF.